Included here is one TCR beta chain sequence, with context. What it binds is not known. This specimen belongs to a study of post-analysis software for immune sequencing data. Study at large: Patients had relapsing-remitting, secondary progressive or progressive-relapsing multiple sclerosis; some lacked subtype. Whole-study findings and limits: In patients, TRBV5-6, TRBV5-1 and TRBV20-1 belonged to five or six TRBV segments found more frequently than in controls. Diversity measured as normalized Chao1 was significantly lower in multiple sclerosis patients than in controls.

The TCR beta cDNA libraries carried unique molecular identifiers. From the PCR reads, TCRdb called clonotypes with MiXCR, one entry per CDR3 protein. The sample lists over 300,000 distinct CDR3 sequences, 30% to 45% occurring once. The CDR3 is 17 residues long. CDR1 is SGHRS, CDR2 YFSETQ, per germline. J gave up 0 bases and V 4 bases, and 12 bases lay outside the gene matches. This chain connects TRBV5-1 to TRBJ2-7, with TRBD2 identical over 8 bases. Sequencing input: blood. The clonotype originates from a girl between 10 and 17 years old with multiple sclerosis. CDR3 region: CASSPRGQRGTSYEQYF. The CDR3 DNA sequence: TGCGCCAGCAGCCCCCGGGGGCAGCGGGGGACCTCCTACGAGCAGTACTTC.